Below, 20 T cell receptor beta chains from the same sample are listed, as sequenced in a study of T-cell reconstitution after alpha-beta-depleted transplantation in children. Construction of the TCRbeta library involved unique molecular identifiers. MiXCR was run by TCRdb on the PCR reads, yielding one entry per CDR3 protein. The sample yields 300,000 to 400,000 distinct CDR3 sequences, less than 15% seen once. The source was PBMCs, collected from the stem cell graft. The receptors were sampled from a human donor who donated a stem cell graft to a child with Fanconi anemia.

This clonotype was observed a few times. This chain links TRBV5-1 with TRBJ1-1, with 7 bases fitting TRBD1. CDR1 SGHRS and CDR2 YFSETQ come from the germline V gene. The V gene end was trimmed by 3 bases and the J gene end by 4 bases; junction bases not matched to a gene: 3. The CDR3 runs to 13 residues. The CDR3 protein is CASSWGQSTEAFF. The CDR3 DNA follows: TGCGCCAGCAGCTGGGGACAGAGCACTGAAGCTTTCTTT.

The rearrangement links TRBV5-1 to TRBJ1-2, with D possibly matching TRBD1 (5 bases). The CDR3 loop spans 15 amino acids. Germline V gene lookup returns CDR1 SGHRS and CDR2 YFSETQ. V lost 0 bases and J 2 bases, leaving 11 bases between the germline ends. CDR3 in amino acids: CASSLDEGQNYGYTF. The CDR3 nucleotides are TGCGCCAGCAGCTTGGATGAGGGGCAGAACTATGGCTACACCTTC.

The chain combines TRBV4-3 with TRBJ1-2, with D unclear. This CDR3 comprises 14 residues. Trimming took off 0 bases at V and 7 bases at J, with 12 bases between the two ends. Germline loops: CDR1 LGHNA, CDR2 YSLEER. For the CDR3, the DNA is TGCGCCAGCAGCCAAGATGTCCCCGTCAGTGGCTACACCTTC. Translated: CASSQDVPVSGYTF.

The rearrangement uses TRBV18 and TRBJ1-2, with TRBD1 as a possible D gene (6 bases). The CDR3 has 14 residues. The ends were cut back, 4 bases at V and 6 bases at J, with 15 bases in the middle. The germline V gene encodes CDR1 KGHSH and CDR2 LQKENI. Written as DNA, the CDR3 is TGTGCCAGCTCACGTCTCCAGGGGCGTGATGGCTACACCTTC. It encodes CASSRLQGRDGYTF.

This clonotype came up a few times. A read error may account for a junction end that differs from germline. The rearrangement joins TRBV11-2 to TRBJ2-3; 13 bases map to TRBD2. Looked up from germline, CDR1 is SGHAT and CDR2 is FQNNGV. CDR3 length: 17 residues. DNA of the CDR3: TGTGCCAGCAGCTCCCACAGGACTAGCGGGGGAAGCACAGATACGCATTTT. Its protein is CASSSHRTSGGSTDTHF. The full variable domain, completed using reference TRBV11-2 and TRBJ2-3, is EAGVAQSPRYKIIEKRQSVAFWCNPISGHATLYWYQQILGQGPKLLIQFQNNGVVDDSQLPKDRFSAERLKGVDSTLKIQPAKLEDSAVYLCASSSHRTSGGSTDTHFGPGTRLTVL.

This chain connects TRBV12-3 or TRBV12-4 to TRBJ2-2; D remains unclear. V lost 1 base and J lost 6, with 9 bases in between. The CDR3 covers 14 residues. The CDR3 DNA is TGTGCCAGCAGTTTAGGCCGCCAGGCCGGGGAGCTGTTTTTT. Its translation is CASSLGRQAGELFF.

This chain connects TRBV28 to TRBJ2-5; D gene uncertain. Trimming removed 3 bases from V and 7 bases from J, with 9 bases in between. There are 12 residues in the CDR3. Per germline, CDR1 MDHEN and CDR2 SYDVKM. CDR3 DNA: TGTGCCAGCAGTTTGCCCATGGGGACCCAGTACTTC. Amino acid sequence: CASSLPMGTQYF.

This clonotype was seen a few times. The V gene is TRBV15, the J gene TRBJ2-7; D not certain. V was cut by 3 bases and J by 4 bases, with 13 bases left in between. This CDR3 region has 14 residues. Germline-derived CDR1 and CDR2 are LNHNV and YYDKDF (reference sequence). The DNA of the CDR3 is TGTGCCACCAGCAGTACCTTCGTGGCATACGAGCAGTACGTC. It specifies CATSSTFVAYEQYV.

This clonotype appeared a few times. CDR3 sequence: CAWTVGVGQAFTLHF. The DNA for the CDR3 is TGTGCCTGGACCGTGGGCGTGGGCCAAGCCTTCACCCTCCACTTT. The V gene is TRBV30, the J gene TRBJ1-6; D gene unclear. The CDR3 covers 15 residues. Germline V gives CDR1 GTSNPN, CDR2 SVGIG (reference sequence). V lost 4 bases and J lost 14, with 24 bases in between.

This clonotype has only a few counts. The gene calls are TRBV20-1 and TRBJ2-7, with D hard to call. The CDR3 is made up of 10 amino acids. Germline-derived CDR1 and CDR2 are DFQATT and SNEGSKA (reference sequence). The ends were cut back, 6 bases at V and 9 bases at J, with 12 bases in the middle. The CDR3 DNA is TGCAGTGCCCCAAACCCCGGGCAGTACTTC. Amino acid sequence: CSAPNPGQYF.

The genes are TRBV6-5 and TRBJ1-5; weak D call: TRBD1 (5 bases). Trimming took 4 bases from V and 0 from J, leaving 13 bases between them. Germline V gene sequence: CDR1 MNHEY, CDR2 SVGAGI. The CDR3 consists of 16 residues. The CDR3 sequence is CASSSSGEGSNQPQHF. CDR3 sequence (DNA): TGTGCCAGCAGTTCCTCGGGGGAGGGTAGCAATCAGCCCCAGCATTTT.

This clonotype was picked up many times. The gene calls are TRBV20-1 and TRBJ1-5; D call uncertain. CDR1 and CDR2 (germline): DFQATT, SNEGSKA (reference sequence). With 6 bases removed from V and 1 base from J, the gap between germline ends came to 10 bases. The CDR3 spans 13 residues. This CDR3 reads CSALVDSNQPQHF. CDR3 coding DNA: TGCAGTGCCCTCGTGGACAGCAATCAGCCCCAGCATTTT.

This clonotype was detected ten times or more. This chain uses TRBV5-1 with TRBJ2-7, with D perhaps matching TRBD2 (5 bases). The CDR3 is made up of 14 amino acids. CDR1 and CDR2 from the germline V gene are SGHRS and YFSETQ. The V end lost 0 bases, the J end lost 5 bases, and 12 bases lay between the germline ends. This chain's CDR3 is CASSLDPPEDEQYF. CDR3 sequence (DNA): TGCGCCAGCAGCTTGGATCCCCCGGAGGACGAGCAGTACTTC.

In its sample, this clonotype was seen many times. CDR3 sequence (DNA): TGCGCCAGCAGCTCCGGGACAGGACCTACCAGCTACACCTTC. It yields the protein CASSSGTGPTSYTF. The chain carries TRBV5-1 and TRBJ1-2; 8 bases agree with TRBD1. This CDR3 spans 14 amino acids. V lost 3 bases to trimming and J lost 9 bases; unmatched junction nucleotides: 10. CDR1 SGHRS and CDR2 YFSETQ come from the germline V gene.

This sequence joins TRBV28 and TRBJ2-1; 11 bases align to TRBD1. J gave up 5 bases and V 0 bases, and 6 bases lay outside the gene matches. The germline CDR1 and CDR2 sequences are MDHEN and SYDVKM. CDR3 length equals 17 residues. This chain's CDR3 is CASSLWEGTGGDNEQFF. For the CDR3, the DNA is TGTGCCAGCAGTTTATGGGAGGGGACAGGGGGTGACAATGAGCAGTTCTTC.

In DNA form, the CDR3 reads TGTGCCAGCAGCTGGGACAGGGGGGATACGCAGTATTTT. Encoded protein: CASSWDRGDTQYF. The rearrangement uses TRBV7-8 and TRBJ2-3; 11 nucleotides match TRBD1. The CDR3 covers 13 residues. Unmatched junction bases numbered 0, after V lost 4 bases and J lost 6 bases. The germline V gene encodes CDR1 SGHVS and CDR2 FQNEAQ.

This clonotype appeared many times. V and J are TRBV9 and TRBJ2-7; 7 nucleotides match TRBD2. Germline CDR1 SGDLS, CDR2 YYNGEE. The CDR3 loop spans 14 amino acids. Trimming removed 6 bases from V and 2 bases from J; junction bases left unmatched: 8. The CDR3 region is CASNGGTLAYEQYF. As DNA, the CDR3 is TGTGCCAGCAACGGGGGGACTCTAGCCTACGAGCAGTACTTC.

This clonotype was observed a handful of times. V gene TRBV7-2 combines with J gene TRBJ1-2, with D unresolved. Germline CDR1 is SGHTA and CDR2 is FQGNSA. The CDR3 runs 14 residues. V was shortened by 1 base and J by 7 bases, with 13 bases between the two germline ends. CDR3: CASSLVVDAGGYTF. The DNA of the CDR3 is TGTGCCAGCAGCTTAGTGGTGGATGCGGGTGGCTACACCTTC.

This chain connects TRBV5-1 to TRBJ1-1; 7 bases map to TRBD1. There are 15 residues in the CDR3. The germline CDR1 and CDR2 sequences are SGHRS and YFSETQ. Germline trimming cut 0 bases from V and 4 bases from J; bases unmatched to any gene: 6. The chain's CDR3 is CASSLGQGASTEAFF. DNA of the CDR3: TGCGCCAGCAGCTTGGGACAGGGCGCTAGCACTGAAGCTTTCTTT.

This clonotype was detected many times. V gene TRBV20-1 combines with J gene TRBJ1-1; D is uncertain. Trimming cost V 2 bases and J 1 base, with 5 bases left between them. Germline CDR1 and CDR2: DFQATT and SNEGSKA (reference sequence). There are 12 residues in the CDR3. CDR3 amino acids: CSARPGNTEAFF. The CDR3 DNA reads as TGCAGTGCTAGACCCGGGAACACTGAAGCTTTCTTT.